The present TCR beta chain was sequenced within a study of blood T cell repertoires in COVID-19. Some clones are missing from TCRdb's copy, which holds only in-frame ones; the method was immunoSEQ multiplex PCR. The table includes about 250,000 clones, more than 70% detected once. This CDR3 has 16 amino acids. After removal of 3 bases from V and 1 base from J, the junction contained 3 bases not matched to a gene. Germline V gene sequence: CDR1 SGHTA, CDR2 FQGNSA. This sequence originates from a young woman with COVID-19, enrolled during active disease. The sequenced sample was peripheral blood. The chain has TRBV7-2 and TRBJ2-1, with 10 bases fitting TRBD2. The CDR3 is CASSLSSGSSYNEQFF. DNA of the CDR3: TGTGCCAGCAGCTTGTCTAGCGGGAGTTCCTACAATGAGCAGTTCTTC.